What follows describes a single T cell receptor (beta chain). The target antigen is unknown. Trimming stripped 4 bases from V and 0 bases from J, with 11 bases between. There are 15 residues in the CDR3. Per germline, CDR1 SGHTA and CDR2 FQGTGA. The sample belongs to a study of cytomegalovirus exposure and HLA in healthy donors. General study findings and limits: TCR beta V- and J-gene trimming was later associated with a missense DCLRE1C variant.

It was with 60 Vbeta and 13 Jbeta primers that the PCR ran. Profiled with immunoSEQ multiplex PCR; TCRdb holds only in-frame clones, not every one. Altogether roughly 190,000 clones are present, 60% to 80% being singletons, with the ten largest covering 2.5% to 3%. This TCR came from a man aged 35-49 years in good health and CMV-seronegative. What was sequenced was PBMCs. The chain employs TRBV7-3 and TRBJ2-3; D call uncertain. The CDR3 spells CASSSLLSSTDTQYF. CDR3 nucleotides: TGTGCCAGCAGCTCTCTCCTTTCTAGCACAGATACGCAGTATTTT. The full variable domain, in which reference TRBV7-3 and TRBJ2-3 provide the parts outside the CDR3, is GAGVSQTPSNKVTEKGKYVELRCDPISGHTALYWYRQSLGQGPEFLIYFQGTGAADDSGLPNDRFFAVRPEGSVSTLKIQRTERGDSAVYLCASSSLLSSTDTQYFGPGTRLTVL.